This TCR beta chain is from a study of shared clonotypes between healthy human individuals. V was shortened by 3 bases and J by 1 base, with 8 bases between the two germline ends. Germline V gives CDR1 SGHTA, CDR2 FQGNSA. This CDR3 spans 14 amino acids. In the original workflow: Filtering differed since immunoSEQ provided only junctions, with no quality scores. Generated by immunoSEQ multiplex PCR, the TCRdb table keeps only in-frame clones and is missing some. V and J calls and clone size come straight from that table; D and trimming were deduced from the DNA. There are about 980,000 clones in the sample; roughly 72% occur only once, and nearly 1.5% lies in the top ten.

This rearrangement joins TRBV7-2 to TRBJ2-3; D is undetermined. The sequenced material came from memory CD4+ T cells sorted from blood. Subset indicated: CD45RA-negative fraction. This TCR derives from a man younger than 35 in good health. The CDR3 DNA reads as TGTGCCAGCAGCTTCAGGCTGGGCACAGATACGCAGTATTTT. It encodes CASSFRLGTDTQYF.